This T cell receptor beta chain is from a study of cytomegalovirus exposure and HLA in healthy donors. Looking at the study overall: Falling in the Caucasian-associated ancestry cluster were 81% of approximately 400 genotyped donors.

The PCR contained 60 Vbeta and 13 Jbeta primers. Sequencing was performed with immunoSEQ multiplex PCR; in TCRdb, only in-frame clones are kept and a portion is missing. The sample lists about 170,000 clones; 75% to 85% were seen once. Notes on the study in general: Researchers reported in a later analysis that a missense DCLRE1C variant was tied to TCR beta V- and J-gene trimming. A later analysis by the authors found several of the most significant clusters apparently linked to common viral pathogens.

Note on this clone: Antigen unknown.

The CDR3 is 16 amino acids. V was pared by 0 bases and J by 3 bases, with 12 bases between. Per the germline V gene, CDR1 is SGHRS and CDR2 is YFSETQ. The chain has TRBV5-1 and TRBJ1-4, with no clear D. The TCR was taken from a female donor in good health and CMV-seronegative. Sequencing was performed on PBMCs. The CDR3 nucleotides read TGCGCCAGCAGCTTGGGAGTCGGAGAATCTAATGAAAAACTGTTTTTT. Its protein product is CASSLGVGESNEKLFF. Full variable domain (missing parts from reference TRBV5-1 and TRBJ1-4): KAGVTQTPRYLIKTRGQQVTLSCSPISGHRSVSWYQQTPGQGLQFLFEYFSETQRNKGNFPGRFSGRQFSNSRSEMNVSTLELGDSALYLCASSLGVGESNEKLFFGSGTQLSVL.